The 9 T cell receptor beta chains in this list originate from one sample, sequenced in a study of cytomegalovirus exposure and HLA in healthy donors. The method was immunoSEQ multiplex PCR; TCRdb's version includes in-frame clones alone and lacks a portion of them. The sample includes 130,000 to 150,000 clones, over 80% seen only once; the top ten take around 6%. Input material: PBMCs. Receptors originate from a woman in her twenties or thirties in good health and CMV-seropositive.

The chain employs TRBV15 and TRBJ2-3; possibly TRBD2 for D (7 bases). The CDR3 covers 15 residues. V was clipped by 1 base and J by 4 bases, with 12 bases between them. The V gene's germline CDR1 is LNHNV and CDR2 YYDKDF (reference sequence). The CDR3 region has the DNA TGTGCCACCAGCAGAGTGGGGGGGGCGGCAGATACGCAGTATTTT. Amino acid sequence: CATSRVGGAADTQYF.

The chain uses TRBV28 and TRBJ1-5; D gene uncertain. The germline V gene has CDR1 MDHEN and CDR2 SYDVKM. Between the trimmed V and J ends, which lost 5 bases and 2 bases, there was a span of 13 bases. The CDR3 contains 15 residues. The CDR3 loop reads CASSTHHRGNQPQHF. CDR3 bases: TGTGCCAGCAGTACTCATCACAGAGGCAATCAGCCCCAGCATTTT.

The chain carries TRBV5-1 and TRBJ1-1; possibly TRBD1 for D (5 bases). The CDR3 extends over 14 amino acids. The germline V gene has CDR1 SGHRS and CDR2 YFSETQ. Trimming stripped 1 base from V and 3 bases from J, with 10 bases between. Written as DNA, the CDR3 is TGCGCCAGCAGCTTGTTTGGGGCGGACACTGAAGCTTTCTTT. Its translation: CASSLFGADTEAFF.

The J gene is TRBJ1-2, the V gene TRBV29-1; TRBD1 agrees at 7 bases. Germline V gene sequence: CDR1 SQVTM, CDR2 ANQGSEA. V shed 4 bases, J shed 7 bases, and the junction held 12 bases outside the gene matches. The CDR3 sequence is 14 residues long. For the CDR3, the DNA is TGCAGCGTTGGGGGGGACAGCTACGGTGGTGGCTACACCTTC. It yields the protein CSVGGDSYGGGYTF.

The chain has TRBV6-5 and TRBJ2-7; 9 bases align to TRBD1. The CDR3 totals 12 residues. V lost 7 bases to trimming and J lost 6 bases; unmatched junction nucleotides: 4. Germline loops: CDR1 MNHEY, CDR2 SVGAGI. CDR3 residues: CASTKTGGEQYF. In DNA, the CDR3 is TGTGCCAGCACCAAGACAGGGGGCGAGCAGTACTTC.

The V and J genes are TRBV27 and TRBJ1-2; TRBD1 is a possible D gene (6 bases). V dropped 4 bases and J dropped 7 bases, with 16 bases sitting between them. The CDR3 contains 14 residues. CDR1 and CDR2 from the germline V gene are MNHEY and SMNVEV (reference sequence). CDR3: CASSSYTGGSGYTF. The CDR3, as DNA: TGTGCCAGCAGTTCCTACACGGGGGGCAGTGGCTACACCTTC.

J is TRBJ1-2 and V is TRBV2, with TRBD1 as a possible D gene (6 bases). This CDR3 is 13 amino acids long. Germline CDR1 reads SNHLY; CDR2 reads FYNNEI. The V and J ends lost 5 bases and 8 bases respectively, with 15 bases between them. The CDR3 region is CASSLYSDSGYTF. CDR3 in DNA: TGTGCCAGCAGTCTGTACTCGGACAGCGGCTACACCTTC.

This rearrangement joins TRBV6-6 to TRBJ2-7; tentatively, D is TRBD2 (6 bases). The ends were cut back, 5 bases at V and 5 bases at J, with 16 bases in the middle. The CDR3 covers 14 residues. In germline, CDR1 is MNHNY, CDR2 SVGAGI (reference sequence). Written as DNA, the CDR3 is TGTGCCAGCAGTGCGGCAGTGTCTAGCGACGAGCAGTACTTC. Its protein product is CASSAAVSSDEQYF.

The chain joins TRBV28 to TRBJ1-1; D may be TRBD1 (5 bases). This CDR3 comprises 14 residues. In germline, CDR1 is MDHEN, CDR2 SYDVKM. V shed 6 bases and J shed 5 bases, with 16 bases lying between them. The CDR3 DNA follows: TGTGCCAGCAGCTTCAGGGTCAGGAGTACTGAAGCTTTCTTT. Its protein is CASSFRVRSTEAFF.